The rows below give T cell receptor beta chains drawn from one sample of a study of post-analysis software for immune sequencing data. TCRdb analysed the PCR reads with MiXCR anew, one entry per CDR3 protein. This table has more than 450,000 distinct CDR3 sequences, about 44% appearing once. Specimen: blood. These receptor sequences come from a girl under 18 with multiple sclerosis. Each CDR3 is given with its conserved first and last residue.

V	J	CDR3
TRBV10-1	TRBJ2-1	CASSESSLAGGPKGNEQFF
TRBV2	TRBJ2-1	CASSEAMGEQFF
TRBV20-1	TRBJ2-1	CSAPRLVGETYNEQFF
TRBV11-2	TRBJ1-1	CATSRPSNTEAFF
TRBV5-1	TRBJ2-7	CASSYSGDRSSFYEQYF
TRBV27	TRBJ1-5	CASSQTGILQPQHF
TRBV7-2	TRBJ2-5	CASSPGLVQETQYF
TRBV7-9	TRBJ2-5	CATSRSGGETQYF
TRBV3-1	TRBJ2-1	CASSPRGWSGYNEQFF
TRBV3-1	TRBJ2-1	CASSPQMGFCNEQFF
TRBV6-1	TRBJ1-2	CASSEQVLPGYTF
TRBV20-1	TRBJ2-1	CSATGLAGGWYNEQFF
TRBV27	TRBJ2-1	CASSVHNEQFF
TRBV5-1	TRBJ1-2	CASSLTADTHYGYTF
TRBV6-4	TRBJ2-3	CASSVRSASTDTQYF
TRBV7-3	TRBJ2-3	CASSLGGRGRTDTQYF
TRBV13	TRBJ1-2	CASSLDDRGYGYTF
TRBV5-5	TRBJ2-3	CASSLDFETSTDTQYF
TRBV12-3/TRBV12-4	TRBJ2-1	CASSFPKRPPNEQFF
TRBV10-3	NA	CAISETGRYEQYF
TRBV12-3/TRBV12-4	NA	CASSLLHEQYF
TRBV29-1	TRBJ2-5	CSVGELQETQYF
TRBV6-1	TRBJ2-1	CASSVGTVSYNEQFF
TRBV24-1	TRBJ2-5	CATSLGQLEETQYF
TRBV5-1	TRBJ2-5	CASSEGQPRGETQYF
TRBV20-1	TRBJ2-3	CSARDHGTAPDTQYF
TRBV5-6	TRBJ1-2	CASSAGDRGGYTF
TRBV5-1	TRBJ2-7	CASSLGSSGRSSYEQYF
TRBV5-6	TRBJ1-1	CASSLAPTGVHTEAFF
TRBV12-3/TRBV12-4	TRBJ2-7	CASSLSGQGYEQYF
TRBV5-1	TRBJ1-2	CASSRTGTGDYGYTF
TRBV12-3/TRBV12-4	TRBJ2-1	CASKNLPGQNEQFF
TRBV6-2/TRBV6-3	TRBJ2-5	CASSQGVLDQETQYF
TRBV3-1	TRBJ2-1	CASDSGTVGEQFF
TRBV11-2	TRBJ2-1	CASSLDGGGSYNEQFF
TRBV4-1	TRBJ1-2	CASSHLGEGAARGYTF
TRBV20-1	TRBJ1-1	CSARSPEGQGGTEAFF
TRBV29-1	TRBJ2-3	CSVEDVGAGQQTDTQYF
TRBV6-1	TRBJ2-6	CASSNRRGANVLTF
TRBV24-1	TRBJ1-2	CATIKKDPGLKAIFNYGYTF
TRBV6-5	TRBJ2-5	CASSYFPPVKRGETQYF
TRBV20-1	TRBJ2-7	CSAIGLAGYSYEQYF
TRBV5-1	TRBJ2-5	CASSLTPETGYNEQYF
TRBV14	TRBJ2-3	CASSIPGGPTQYF
TRBV5-6	NA	CASSFDDRAPYEQYF
TRBV9	TRBJ2-7	CASSPPPGNSYEQYF